Below, one T cell receptor (beta chain) is given with its context. Its antigen remains unknown. This CDR3 spans 12 amino acids. Germline CDR1 reads LGHDT; CDR2 reads YNNKEL (reference sequence). V dropped 4 bases and J dropped 6 bases, with 10 bases sitting between them. Data came from immunoSEQ multiplex PCR; TCRdb stores just in-frame clones and leaves some out. The repertoire holds under 140,000 clones, with around 89% as singletons. This sample was taken from a study of T cell responses to AZD1222 COVID-19 vaccine. Study-wide results and limits: The donor group comprised mostly white British people and more females; the analysis possibly underestimated clonal diversity. Spike-spanning, vaccine-associated CD4 TCRs were dominant at 160-218 and 743-854.

This TCR was recovered from an adult in good health. The chain recombines TRBV3-1 (or the pseudogene TRBV3-2) with TRBJ2-7; the D is unclear. The specimen comprised peripheral blood, sampled on day 0 of AZD1222 vaccination. The DNA for the CDR3 is TGTGCCAGCAGCCGCTCCTCGATCGAGCAGTACTTC. Translating gives CASSRSSIEQYF.